A selection of T cell receptor beta chains follows, all from one sample in a study of blood T cells in healthy people across ages. TCRdb called the 5' RACE reads again in MiXCR, with one record for every CDR3 protein. The sample holds about a million distinct CDR3 sequences; around two fifths are singletons and the top ten take 10% to 15%. Sequences were obtained from blood. Receptor source: a man younger than 30 in good health. The CDR3 runs from the conserved cysteine through the conserved F or W. The D gene is left open where the match is weak. Size is stated for part of the rows, as once, few or many counts, or as a class when the clone is expanded.

j_call cdr3_length d_call clone_size v_call cdr3_aa cdr3_nt
TRBJ2-5 12 TRBD1 NA TRBV2 CARGDSQETQYF TGTGCCAGAGGGGACAGCCAAGAGACCCAGTACTTC
TRBJ2-4 14 TRBD1 few TRBV6-2/TRBV6-3 CASSYQTGSNIQYF TGTGCCAGCAGTTACCAGACAGGGTCAAACATTCAGTACTTC
TRBJ2-3 14 NA NA TRBV5-1 CASRGRVGEDTQYF TGCGCCAGCAGGGGTCGCGTGGGGGAGGATACGCAGTATTTT
TRBJ1-3 15 NA NA TRBV2 CASTEGPRSGNTIYF TGTGCCAGCACGGAGGGGCCACGCTCTGGAAACACCATATATTTT
TRBJ2-1 15 NA NA TRBV19 CASSRRGLRYNEQFF TGTGCCAGTAGCCGACGGGGGTTACGCTACAATGAGCAGTTCTTC
TRBJ2-1 12 NA many TRBV6-2/TRBV6-3 CASSSATNEQFF TGTGCCAGCAGTTCCGCAACCAATGAGCAGTTCTTC
TRBJ1-1 15 TRBD1 NA TRBV11-1 CASSSTGGAGTEAFF TGTGCCAGCAGCTCCACAGGGGGCGCGGGCACTGAAGCTTTCTTT
TRBJ2-1 15 NA few TRBV4-1 CASSQDMGHYNEQFF TGCGCCAGCAGCCAAGATATGGGCCACTACAATGAGCAGTTCTTC
TRBJ1-2 13 NA many TRBV4-1 CASSQGLNYGYTF TGCGCCAGCAGCCAGGGTCTTAACTATGGCTACACCTTC
TRBJ2-4 15 NA few TRBV5-5 CASSHTVVAKNIQYF TGTGCCAGCAGCCATACAGTGGTAGCCAAAAACATTCAGTACTTC
TRBJ2-3 16 NA once TRBV6-1 CASSEGAALSTDTQYF TGTGCCAGCAGTGAAGGGGCCGCGCTGAGTACAGATACGCAGTATTTT
TRBJ1-1 13 NA many TRBV29-1 CSVARVLNTEAFF TGCAGCGTTGCCCGAGTACTTAACACTGAAGCTTTCTTT
TRBJ1-5 13 NA few TRBV20-1 CSARDSGTQPQHF TGCAGTGCTAGAGATAGTGGGACTCAGCCCCAGCATTTT
TRBJ2-2 13 NA few TRBV7-3 CASSLRRTGELFF TGTGCCAGCAGCTTAAGAAGGACCGGGGAGCTGTTTTTT
TRBJ1-4 15 TRBD1 NA TRBV9 CASSRVGQRNEKLFF TGTGCCAGCAGCCGAGTGGGACAGAGGAATGAAAAACTGTTTTTT
TRBJ1-5 13 NA NA TRBV5-1 CASSANQGQPQHF TGCGCCAGCAGCGCAAATCAGGGGCAGCCCCAGCATTTT
TRBJ1-1 15 NA few TRBV4-2 CASSESWGQNTEAFF TGTGCCAGCAGCGAAAGCTGGGGTCAGAACACTGAAGCTTTCTTT
TRBJ1-6 15 NA few TRBV13 CASSLDTDGNSPLHF TGTGCCAGCAGCTTAGACACAGATGGGAATTCACCCCTCCACTTT
TRBJ1-2 15 NA few TRBV6-5 CASSNRRDGGYGYTF TGTGCCAGCAGTAACCGAAGGGATGGAGGGTATGGCTACACCTTC
TRBJ1-6 15 NA NA TRBV20-1 CSARGTQTYNSPLHF TGCAGTGCTAGAGGGACGCAAACCTATAATTCACCCCTCCACTTT
TRBJ2-3 15 TRBD2 NA TRBV4-3 CASSQRSSGEDTQYF TGCGCCAGCAGCCAACGGTCTAGCGGGGAGGATACGCAGTATTTT
TRBJ1-1 14 NA NA TRBV20-1 CSARDRARNPEAFF TGCAGTGCTCGTGACCGGGCCCGGAACCCTGAAGCTTTCTTT
TRBJ1-5 15 NA few TRBV27 CASSVSGQSNQPQHF TGTGCCAGCAGTGTCTCAGGACAATCTAATCAGCCCCAGCATTTT
TRBJ2-3 15 NA NA TRBV5-1 CASSLTGLTTDTQYF TGCGCCAGCAGCTTGACCGGGCTAACCACAGATACGCAGTATTTT
TRBJ1-1 14 TRBD1 NA TRBV9 CASSWTGEDTEAFF TGTGCCAGCAGCTGGACAGGGGAGGACACTGAAGCTTTCTTT
TRBJ1-4 15 TRBD1 few TRBV12-3/TRBV12-4 CASSYQDRQLGQLFF TGTGCCAGCAGTTACCAGGACAGGCAACTTGGGCAACTGTTTTTT
TRBJ1-2 11 NA NA TRBV20-1 CSARLDYGYTF TGCAGTGCGCGCTTGGACTATGGCTACACCTTC
TRBJ1-1 15 TRBD1 few TRBV3-1 CASSRLGQGATEAFF TGTGCCAGCAGCCGATTGGGACAGGGGGCCACTGAAGCTTTCTTT
TRBJ2-3 14 NA NA TRBV6-1 CASSEALGADTQYF TGTGCCAGCAGTGAAGCATTGGGGGCAGATACGCAGTATTTT
TRBJ2-3 13 NA NA TRBV29-1 CSVEGEITDTQYF TGCAGCGTTGAAGGGGAAATCACAGATACGCAGTATTTT
TRBJ2-7 14 NA NA TRBV29-1 CSVLGDLGPYEQYF TGCAGCGTTCTGGGGGATTTAGGCCCCTACGAGCAGTACTTC
TRBJ2-5 15 NA NA TRBV29-1 CSVDLFRDHQETQYF TGCAGCGTTGATTTGTTCAGGGATCACCAAGAGACCCAGTACTTC
TRBJ1-2 14 TRBD1 NA TRBV9 CASSSRQGKGSYTF TGTGCCAGCAGCTCGAGACAGGGAAAAGGAAGCTACACCTTC
TRBJ1-6 16 NA NA TRBV3-1 CASSQGQSSYNSPLHF TGTGCCAGCAGCCAAGGTCAGAGCTCCTATAATTCACCCCTCCACTTT
TRBJ1-1 15 TRBD1 NA TRBV4-1 CASSRGPTGGEGAFF TGCGCCAGCAGTCGTGGCCCAACAGGGGGCGAAGGAGCTTTCTTT
TRBJ1-1 11 NA NA TRBV29-1 CSVETGLEAFF TGCAGCGTTGAAACGGGTTTAGAAGCTTTCTTT
TRBJ2-7 18 NA many TRBV7-2 CASSLIAMGAGDSIEQYF TGTGCCAGCAGCTTAATTGCCATGGGAGCAGGGGATTCGATCGAGCAGTACTTC
TRBJ1-5 15 TRBD1 NA TRBV2 CAGRLGQASNQPQHF TGTGCCGGCAGGCTCGGACAGGCATCGAATCAGCCCCAGCATTTT
TRBJ2-3 16 TRBD2 once TRBV20-1 CSARSSSGGATDTQYF TGCAGTGCTAGATCGTCTAGCGGGGGGGCAACAGATACGCAGTATTTT
TRBJ1-2 15 NA NA TRBV4-3 CASSQDLTQGRGYTF TGCGCCAGCAGCCAAGATTTAACACAGGGACGTGGCTACACCTTC
TRBJ2-5 15 TRBD1 NA TRBV5-1 CASSLTGESYETQYF TGCGCCAGCAGCTTAACAGGGGAATCGTATGAGACCCAGTACTTC
TRBJ1-2 13 TRBD1 NA TRBV9 CASSGQGQNGYTF TGTGCCAGCTCGGGACAGGGTCAAAATGGCTACACCTTC
TRBJ1-2 14 TRBD1 NA TRBV12-3/TRBV12-4 CASRGGQGADGYTF TGTGCCAGCAGGGGGGGACAGGGAGCGGATGGCTACACCTTC
TRBJ1-2 13 NA once TRBV12-3/TRBV12-4 CASSDGGVSGYTF TGTGCCAGCAGTGATGGAGGGGTCTCTGGCTACACCTTC
TRBJ2-2 13 TRBD1 few TRBV12-3/TRBV12-4 CASFRQGSGELFF TGTGCCAGCTTTCGACAGGGGTCCGGGGAGCTGTTTTTT
TRBJ1-5 16 NA NA TRBV7-8 CASSPRGQPSNQPQHF TGTGCCAGCAGCCCGCGGGGGCAGCCTAGCAATCAGCCCCAGCATTTT
TRBJ1-2 15 NA NA TRBV11-2 CASSLSPDRNYGYTF TGTGCCAGCAGCTTAAGTCCCGACAGAAACTATGGCTACACCTTC
TRBJ2-1 14 TRBD2 NA TRBV28 CASSLSASGDEQFF TGTGCCAGCAGTTTATCTGCTAGCGGGGATGAGCAGTTCTTC
TRBJ1-1 14 NA NA TRBV7-9 CASSLGESNTEAFF TGTGCCAGCAGCTTAGGAGAATCGAACACTGAAGCTTTCTTT
TRBJ1-4 15 NA NA TRBV11-2 CASSPPGRANEKLFF TGTGCCAGCAGCCCGCCAGGACGGGCTAATGAAAAACTGTTTTTT
TRBJ1-5 16 TRBD1 few TRBV3-1 CASSRNPGQGIQPQHF TGTGCCAGCAGCCGAAACCCGGGACAGGGGATTCAGCCCCAGCATTTT
TRBJ1-4 18 TRBD1 few TRBV7-9 CASSRTGRVPFGNEKLFF TGTGCCAGCAGCCGGACAGGGAGGGTTCCTTTCGGTAATGAAAAACTGTTTTTT
TRBJ2-5 16 TRBD2 few TRBV12-3/TRBV12-4 CASSLAGTSGYNEQYF TGTGCCAGCAGTTTAGCGGGGACTAGCGGCTACAATGAGCAGTACTTC
TRBJ1-2 17 NA few TRBV4-1 CASSQGHPGGASYGYTF TGCGCCAGCAGCCAGGGTCACCCGGGGGGCGCAAGCTATGGCTACACCTTC
TRBJ2-4 17 TRBD2 NA TRBV20-1 CSARRGTDLLAKNIQYF TGCAGTGCGAGGCGGGGGACCGATTTACTAGCCAAAAACATTCAGTACTTC
TRBJ1-5 14 NA NA TRBV24-1 CASSESRSNQPQHF TGTGCCTCCAGTGAAAGTAGAAGCAATCAGCCCCAGCATTTT
TRBJ2-5 14 NA few TRBV20-1 CSASSTGGEETQYF TGCAGTGCTAGTAGTACAGGGGGGGAAGAGACCCAGTACTTC
TRBJ1-5 12 NA NA TRBV12-3/TRBV12-4 CASSNGPRPQHF TGTGCCAGCAGTAACGGGCCCCGGCCCCAGCATTTT
TRBJ2-1 17 TRBD2 few TRBV4-3 CASSQDWRGGLFYEQFF TGCGCCAGCAGCCAAGATTGGCGGGGGGGCCTTTTCTACGAGCAGTTCTTC